This T cell receptor beta chain is from a study of cytomegalovirus exposure and HLA in healthy donors (dated by TCRdb to about 2017). Background for the entire study: An earlier analysis of fewer than 750 of the donors reported 276 Gb of sequence data and around 120 million unique TCR beta sequences obtained from around 180 million T cells. In addition to the first cohort of 666 subjects, a separate validation cohort of over 90 different subjects was used. Rather than using new phenotypic data, the later analysis identified candidate immune exposures from TCR beta sequences and from how often those sequences occurred across donors. On average, roughly 250,000 unique TCR beta nucleotide sequences were sequenced per donor among some 420 genotyped donors of the cohort, with 15% to 20% of those sequences being non-productive. Typing coverage differed by locus: A, B, C, DRB1 and DQB1 were typed in about 620-630 donors, DQA1 in about 500, DPA1 in over 600, and DPB1 in about 450. Of the 398 genotyped donors, about 84% fell in the genetic ancestry cluster associated with self-reported Caucasian donors. A later analysis re-analyzed previously published TCR beta repertoires from approximately 670 donors and added high-resolution HLA genotyping to study TCR occurrence patterns. The aim of the study was to test whether cataloging public T cell receptors could identify signatures of past pathogen exposure. The study profiled the T cell repertoires of hundreds of subjects by immunosequencing and related them to cytomegalovirus serostatus. Every discovery cohort repertoire had been produced on one sequencing platform. Both class I and class II loci were covered by HLA typing, at four-digit resolution. Roughly five DR-DQ haplotypes were handled as single units for association and clustering, since linkage in the cohort was strong. A later genetic analysis used genome-wide SNP genotypes for about 60% of the 666 donors, treating that subset as a discovery cohort. Donor age, sex, ethnicity and CMV serostatus were collected together with the repertoire data. To predict cytomegalovirus infection status, the study brought together high-throughput TCR immunosequencing, statistical association of individual TCRs with disease status, and machine learning. An earlier analysis of approximately 640 of the donors applied high-throughput TCR beta sequencing to assess whether each TCR beta V gene segment acted as functional or pseudogenic. An early release that covered some 630 HLA-typed donors contained about 290 gigabases of sequencing data and around 80 million unique TCR sequences. What the authors observed across the whole study: Because some donors lacked HLA typing at each locus, the association tests relied only on the typed subset. CMV serostatus was the only immune exposure information available for the cohort. At a false discovery rate of 0.05, a later analysis linked around 15,000 TCR beta sequences to specific HLA alleles. Only TCR beta chains were sequenced in this cohort, and the absence of alpha or paired-chain data limited detectable features. The earlier analysis of fewer than 750 of the donors excluded over 15 rarely observed V segments, including chromosome 9 orphons, because counts were too low. Correlated functional status among segregating V segments might reflect linkage disequilibrium, but an unknown experimental factor could not be ruled out. An earlier analysis of roughly 570 of the donors showed that most TCR beta V segments appeared in productive rearrangements either about 87% or about 30% of the time, which broadly matched IMGT annotations. A total of fewer than 200 TCR beta chains were listed by the study as associated with cytomegalovirus. The sequencing pipeline was judged likely to have produced a cluster of highly shared sequence variants as a technical artifact. In a later analysis, HLA-associated TCR beta chains showed more clonal expansion and lower generation probabilities than non-associated chains that were equally common. In both the original and validation cohorts, the classifier was reported to diagnose cytomegalovirus status with high specificity and sensitivity. Strong co-occurrence of HLA alleles, especially DR and DQ, made assigning TCR associations to individual alleles difficult. According to a later genetic analysis, donors in an Asian-associated ancestry cluster had fewer N-insertions in productive TCRs than the roughly 700-donor mean. Some IMGT-functional V segments, including TRBV6-2 and TRBV6-3, could not be told apart with the 87-base-pair reads, so those segments were excluded. In a later genetic analysis, a missense DCLRE1C variant was associated with V-gene and J-gene trimming of TCR beta chains, and the association was replicated in an independent cohort. Three of the identified cytomegalovirus-associated TCR beta chains were confirmed in vitro to be specific for cytomegalovirus antigens. The presence/absence analyses assumed that sequencing depth was roughly uniform across donors, and that assumption may not be true. The authors suggested that the approach could potentially be extended to other disease states and immunological phenotypes. In a later analysis, most CMV-associated TCR beta chains were found to appear HLA-restricted, with HLA associations seemingly driven largely by CMV exposure. A further reported finding was that TCR beta sequences accurately predicted the HLA-A and HLA-B alleles for most subjects in the first cohort. In a later analysis, the rate of TCR association differed among HLA loci, with DRB1 alleles having the most associated TCRs and HLA-C alleles having the fewest. A later analysis reported that several top co-occurrence clusters appeared linked to parvovirus B19, influenza, CMV and Epstein-Barr virus. While some public TCRs were present in many individuals, most TCR sequences turned up only very rarely across donors.

From the cysteine up to the phenylalanine, the CDR3 has a length of 12 residues. The only DNA kept is the CDR3, 36 bases in frame from the first base. V is shortened by 6 bases, J by 6 bases, and the region joining them spans 8 bases. CDR1 and CDR2 were assigned from the germline V gene (reference sequence) as LNHDA and SQIVND. The cohort was made up of 666 healthy bone marrow donors. Cohort members were all nominally healthy when sampled, although unrecorded immune exposures were likely present. The donor was CMV seronegative and belonged to the group of 380 or so seronegative cohort members. Each donor provided a peripheral blood sample, and peripheral blood mononuclear cells were used for TCR beta sequencing. The Qiagen DNeasy Blood Extraction Kit was used to extract genomic DNA from the blood cell samples. About this clone itself: No cognate antigen has been identified for it. It has no much larger one-base neighbor in the sample; base qualities were not kept.

The library was obtained by the immunoSEQ multiplex PCR assay. For the multiplex PCR, a mixture combining 60 forward primers for TCR Vbeta segments and 13 reverse primers for TCR Jbeta segments was used. A multiplex PCR assay on genomic DNA amplified the CDR3 region of rearranged TCR beta genes. On the Illumina HiSeq System, the amplified TCR beta libraries were sequenced as 87-base-pair reads. The original pipeline was this. A later analysis counted approximately 74 million unique TCR beta chains across the 666 repertoires, and roughly 10 million of these chains were shared by at least two donors. Raw reads were error-corrected and collapsed into unique sequences by a nearest-neighbor algorithm in which closely related sequences were merged to remove PCR and sequencing errors. CDR3 sequences were aligned to IMGT reference sequences to assign V, D and J gene segments. Each retained sequence needed at least a six-nucleotide match to both a V gene segment and a J gene segment. Rearrangements were called productive when the CDR3 lacked stop codons and stayed in frame with V and J; all others were non-productive. Following IMGT convention, CDR3 was defined as the stretch from the second conserved V-encoded cysteine up to the conserved J-encoded phenylalanine. The earlier analysis of fewer than 700 of the donors excluded sequences that lacked an unambiguous match to a single V gene segment. In an earlier analysis of a few hundred of the donors, V segments were called functional above 56.7% productive rearrangements and were called segregating when the between-donor standard deviation exceeded 5%. A statistical classification framework was developed to diagnose cytomegalovirus status using the catalog of TCR beta chain sequences. In a later analysis, TCR nucleotide sequences were compared against IMGT/GENE-DB human TR gene sequences so that V and J genes could be assigned. The TCRdist pipeline was used in a later analysis to assign CDR3 sequences and most-parsimonious VDJ recombination scenarios. A later analysis defined each TCR beta chain by its CDR3 amino acid sequence plus V-gene family, and excluded reads lacking a unique V-gene family. To address suspected cross-contamination and a sequencing artifact, a later analysis removed a few hundred highly shared, low-generation-probability nucleotide sequences. For each public chain, a later analysis derived a clonal expansion index from normalized ranks of inferred template counts within each repertoire. In a later analysis, generation probabilities were computed with a VDJ recombination model fitted to out-of-frame rearrangements, and the resulting probabilities were checked against IGoR. In a later analysis, TCR-TCR, TCR-HLA and TCR-CMV co-occurrence was scored with hypergeometric tests, and a repertoire-size bias correction was applied to TCR pairs. In a later analysis, false discovery rates were estimated by permuting HLA or CMV assignments 20 times. A later analysis grouped co-occurring TCRs with DBSCAN, adding TCRdist sequence similarity when clustering within HLA-allele-positive subsets. For co-occurrence clustering, repertoires with fewer than 30,000 or more than 120,000 public chains were excluded, along with four to six repertoires with anomalous nucleotide sharing. In TCRdb, the immuneACCESS table is reduced to in-frame sequences with V and J assigned. These tables do not hold every clone; where another copy was compared, an unresolved V gene accounts for under half, and the others remain unexplained. D and trimming come from the DNA, and the V and J calls and clone size come from that table. The table for this sample lists 160,000 or so clones; 65% to 90% of them were counted only once. The ten largest clones represent under 2.5% of the sample.

Sequencing used PBMCs. The sequence joins TRBV19 to TRBJ2-2, and possibly TRBD2, on 6 matching bases. The receptor comes from a woman aged 18-29 years in good health and CMV-seronegative. The bases read TGTGCCAGTAGGGAGGGCGCCGGGGAGCTGTTTTTT. Its protein reads: CASREGAGELFF.